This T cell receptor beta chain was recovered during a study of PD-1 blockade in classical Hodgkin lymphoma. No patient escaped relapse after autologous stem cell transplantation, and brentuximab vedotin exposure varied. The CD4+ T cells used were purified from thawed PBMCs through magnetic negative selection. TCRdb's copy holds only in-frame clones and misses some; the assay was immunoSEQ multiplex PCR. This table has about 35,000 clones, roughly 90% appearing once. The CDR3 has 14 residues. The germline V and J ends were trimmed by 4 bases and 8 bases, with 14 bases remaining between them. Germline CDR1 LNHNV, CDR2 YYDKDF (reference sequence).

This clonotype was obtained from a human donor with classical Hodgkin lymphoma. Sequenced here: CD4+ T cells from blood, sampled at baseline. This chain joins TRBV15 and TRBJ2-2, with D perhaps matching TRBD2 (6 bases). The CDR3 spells CATSIERDSGELFF. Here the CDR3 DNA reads TGTGCCACCAGCATTGAACGGGACTCTGGGGAGCTGTTTTTT.